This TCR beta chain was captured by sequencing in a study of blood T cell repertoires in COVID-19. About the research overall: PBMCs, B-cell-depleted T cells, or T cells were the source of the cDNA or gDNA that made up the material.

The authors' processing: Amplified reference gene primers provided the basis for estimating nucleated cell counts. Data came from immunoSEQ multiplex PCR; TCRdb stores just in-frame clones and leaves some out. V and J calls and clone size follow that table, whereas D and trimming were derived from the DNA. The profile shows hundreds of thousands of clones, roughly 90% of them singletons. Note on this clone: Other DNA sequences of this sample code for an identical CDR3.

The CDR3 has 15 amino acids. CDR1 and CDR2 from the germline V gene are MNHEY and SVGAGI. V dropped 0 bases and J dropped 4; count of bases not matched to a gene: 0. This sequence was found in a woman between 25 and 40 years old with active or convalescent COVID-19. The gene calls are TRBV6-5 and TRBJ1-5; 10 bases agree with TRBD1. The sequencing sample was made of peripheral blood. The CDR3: CASSYSGQGNQPQHF. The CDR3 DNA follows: TGTGCCAGCAGTTACTCGGGACAGGGGAATCAGCCCCAGCATTTT.